Sequencing of this T cell receptor beta chain was carried out in a study of Ad26.COV2.S vaccination and SARS-CoV-2 variants. With V trimmed by 6 bases and J by 5 bases, 12 bases remained unmatched. This CDR3 is 17 amino acids long. Germline V gene data show CDR1 as KGHSH and CDR2 as LQKENI. TCRdb keeps only in-frame clones here, not all; method: immunoSEQ multiplex PCR. The table lists over 130,000 clones, roughly 90% of them singletons. The sequence came from a human donor who had recovered from COVID-19. The V gene is TRBV18, the J gene TRBJ2-2, with TRBD1 matching over 10 bases. The material sequenced was peripheral blood, taken after recovery from COVID-19. CDR3 amino acids: CASSPIPGQGITGELFF. CDR3 in DNA: TGTGCCAGCTCCCCCATACCGGGACAGGGGATTACCGGGGAGCTGTTTTTT.